This T cell receptor (beta chain) stems from a study of cytomegalovirus exposure and HLA in healthy donors. Turning to the study itself: Of the donors genotyped, approximately 410 in all, around 77% fell in the Caucasian-associated ancestry cluster.

Study outcomes and limitations: The number of N-insertions in an Asian-associated ancestry cluster was reportedly below the approximately 680-donor mean in a later analysis. Some TCR beta chains (164 of them) were listed as cytomegalovirus-associated.

Worth noting for this clone: Its antigen is not known.

This PCR relied on a set of 60 Vbeta primers and 13 Jbeta primers. Produced via immunoSEQ multiplex PCR; TCRdb's table is partial and in-frame only. The sample includes roughly 220,000 clones, 70% of them seen just once. V dropped 1 base and J dropped 6 bases, with 9 bases sitting between them. Per germline, CDR1 SGHDN and CDR2 FVKESK. The CDR3 is made up of 13 amino acids. Sequenced: PBMCs. The TCR sequence derives from a man aged 35-49 years in good health and CMV-seropositive. V is TRBV14 and J is TRBJ1-1, with D unresolved. This CDR3 reads CASSQVAYAEAFF. The CDR3 DNA sequence: TGTGCCAGCAGCCAAGTGGCATACGCTGAAGCTTTCTTT.